Listed below are T cell receptor beta chains from one sample, sequenced in a study of identifying expanded T cells in peripheral blood. The protocol was immunoSEQ multiplex PCR, while the TCRdb copy is restricted to in-frame clones and leaves out a portion. The data hold 45,000 to 75,000 clones, with around four fifths observed a single time. The sample consisted of blood. The source is a person between 18 and 75 years old in good health. CDR3s include the opening cysteine and the closing phenylalanine or tryptophan. The order of the fields is CDR3 DNA, CDR3 protein, D gene, clone size, J gene, V gene. The D gene is left open where the match is weak. A clone size is listed for some rows: how often the clone was seen (once, few, many), or a class if it is expanded.

CDR3 DNA: TGTGCCAGCAGCTTGCCAACAGGGGGGGCAGAGACCCAGTACTTC; CDR3 protein: CASSLPTGGAETQYF; D gene: NA; clone size: NA; J gene: TRBJ2-5; V gene: TRBV11-2
CDR3 DNA: TGTGCCAGTAGTATCGACACTGAAGCTTTCTTT; CDR3 protein: CASSIDTEAFF; D gene: NA; clone size: once; J gene: TRBJ1-1; V gene: TRBV19
CDR3 DNA: TGTGCCAGTAGTAGAACGACGGCGAACACTGAAGCTTTCTTT; CDR3 protein: CASSRTTANTEAFF; D gene: NA; clone size: NA; J gene: TRBJ1-1; V gene: TRBV19
CDR3 DNA: TGTGCCAGTAGTCAACGGGGCGAGGGCGGCTATGGCTACACCTTC; CDR3 protein: CASSQRGEGGYGYTF; D gene: NA; clone size: NA; J gene: TRBJ1-2; V gene: TRBV19
CDR3 DNA: TGTGCCAGCTCACCGACTATTCAAGAGACCCAGTACTTC; CDR3 protein: CASSPTIQETQYF; D gene: NA; clone size: NA; J gene: TRBJ2-5; V gene: TRBV18
CDR3 DNA: TGTGCCAGCAGCTTAAGTGCAGGGGTTGGAACTGAAGCTTTCTTT; CDR3 protein: CASSLSAGVGTEAFF; D gene: NA; clone size: NA; J gene: TRBJ1-1; V gene: TRBV7-9
CDR3 DNA: TGTGCCAGCAGCTCCCGGACAGGGGAGAATCAGCCCCAGCATTTT; CDR3 protein: CASSSRTGENQPQHF; D gene: TRBD1; clone size: NA; J gene: TRBJ1-5; V gene: TRBV11-2
CDR3 DNA: TGCAGCGTCAGTAAGAGCGTTTCATCGGGTGAAGCTTTCTTT; CDR3 protein: CSVSKSVSSGEAFF; D gene: NA; clone size: NA; J gene: TRBJ1-1; V gene: TRBV29-1
CDR3 DNA: TGTGCCAGCTCACCACGAGGGAGCCAAAGGCTTCCCTATGGCTACACCTTC; CDR3 protein: CASSPRGSQRLPYGYTF; D gene: NA; clone size: few; J gene: TRBJ1-2; V gene: TRBV18
CDR3 DNA: TGTGCCAGCAGTGAACAGGGCGGGGGGGCCAATGAGCAGTTCTTC; CDR3 protein: CASSEQGGGANEQFF; D gene: TRBD2; clone size: NA; J gene: TRBJ2-1; V gene: TRBV6-1
CDR3 DNA: TGTGCCAGCAGTGACTCGTGGACAAACACAGATACGCAGTATTTT; CDR3 protein: CASSDSWTNTDTQYF; D gene: NA; clone size: NA; J gene: TRBJ2-3; V gene: TRBV6-4
CDR3 DNA: TGTGCCAGCAGCTCCGGGGACAGAAGCTATGGCTACACCTTC; CDR3 protein: CASSSGDRSYGYTF; D gene: TRBD1; clone size: NA; J gene: TRBJ1-2; V gene: TRBV5-6
CDR3 DNA: TGTGCCAGCAGCTTTCTCGACGGGACAGCTTTCTTT; CDR3 protein: CASSFLDGTAFF; D gene: NA; clone size: NA; J gene: TRBJ1-1; V gene: TRBV7-9
CDR3 DNA: TGTGCCATCGGGAGGGACAACGGGGCTAGTGACTATGGCTACACCTTC; CDR3 protein: CAIGRDNGASDYGYTF; D gene: NA; clone size: NA; J gene: TRBJ1-2; V gene: TRBV10-3
CDR3 DNA: TGCGCCAGCAGCTGGGCCGGGACAAGCTACGAGCAGTACTTC; CDR3 protein: CASSWAGTSYEQYF; D gene: NA; clone size: NA; J gene: TRBJ2-7; V gene: TRBV5-1
CDR3 DNA: TGTGCCAGCAGTTATTTGACAGATGAAGCTTTCTTT; CDR3 protein: CASSYLTDEAFF; D gene: NA; clone size: NA; J gene: TRBJ1-1; V gene: TRBV6-6
CDR3 DNA: TGTGCCAGCAGTTTAGGCTCTCAACCTCACTATGGCTACACCTTC; CDR3 protein: CASSLGSQPHYGYTF; D gene: NA; clone size: medium-sized; J gene: TRBJ1-2; V gene: TRBV27
CDR3 DNA: TGTGCCACCAGCAGAGTGTCAGATGGGGAAGAGCAGTACTTC; CDR3 protein: CATSRVSDGEEQYF; D gene: NA; clone size: few; J gene: TRBJ2-7; V gene: TRBV15
CDR3 DNA: TGTGCCAGCAGCTTAGGCCGGGGGGGGACCGCGAACACCGGGGAGCTGTTTTTT; CDR3 protein: CASSLGRGGTANTGELFF; D gene: TRBD2; clone size: NA; J gene: TRBJ2-2; V gene: TRBV7-2
CDR3 DNA: TGTGCCAGCAGCTTGGGCACACAGGGTGAAGCTTTCTTT; CDR3 protein: CASSLGTQGEAFF; D gene: NA; clone size: once; J gene: TRBJ1-1; V gene: TRBV7-9
CDR3 DNA: TGTGCCACCAGCAACGAGTTCTCCTACAATGAGCAGTTCTTC; CDR3 protein: CATSNEFSYNEQFF; D gene: NA; clone size: NA; J gene: TRBJ2-1; V gene: TRBV15
CDR3 DNA: TGTGCCAGCAGCGTAGCCCCCTTAGCGGGGGGCGGTGACGGGGAGCTGTTTTTT; CDR3 protein: CASSVAPLAGGGDGELFF; D gene: TRBD2; clone size: NA; J gene: TRBJ2-2; V gene: TRBV9
CDR3 DNA: TGTGCCAGTAGTACCCGACAGGGGTTGGAAGAAAAACTGTTTTTT; CDR3 protein: CASSTRQGLEEKLFF; D gene: TRBD1; clone size: NA; J gene: TRBJ1-4; V gene: TRBV19
CDR3 DNA: TGCGCCAGCAGCCAAGCGACTGGTTACCAAGAGACCCAGTACTTC; CDR3 protein: CASSQATGYQETQYF; D gene: NA; clone size: NA; J gene: TRBJ2-5; V gene: TRBV4-1
CDR3 DNA: TGTGCCAGCTCACCATCCCATAACACTGAAGCTTTCTTT; CDR3 protein: CASSPSHNTEAFF; D gene: NA; clone size: NA; J gene: TRBJ1-1; V gene: TRBV18
CDR3 DNA: TGCGCCAGCAGCTTGGGAGGACGAAAGGTTCCTGGAGATACGCAGTATTTT; CDR3 protein: CASSLGGRKVPGDTQYF; D gene: NA; clone size: NA; J gene: TRBJ2-3; V gene: TRBV5-1
CDR3 DNA: TGTGCCAGCAGCCTCCACGCGGGACAGGGTCTCAATGAGCAGTTCTTC; CDR3 protein: CASSLHAGQGLNEQFF; D gene: TRBD1; clone size: NA; J gene: TRBJ2-1; V gene: TRBV7-3
CDR3 DNA: TGTGCCAGCAGGAGACGGGGGGCGGGAGAGACCCAGTACTTC; CDR3 protein: CASRRRGAGETQYF; D gene: NA; clone size: NA; J gene: TRBJ2-5; V gene: TRBV11-3
CDR3 DNA: TGTGCCAGCAGCCAAGAAAGTAGTTCCTATAATTCACCCCTCCACTTT; CDR3 protein: CASSQESSSYNSPLHF; D gene: NA; clone size: NA; J gene: TRBJ1-6; V gene: TRBV14
CDR3 DNA: TGCGCCAGCAGCTCAGGGACAGCCGCTGATGGCTACACCTTC; CDR3 protein: CASSSGTAADGYTF; D gene: TRBD1; clone size: NA; J gene: TRBJ1-2; V gene: TRBV5-1
CDR3 DNA: TGTGCCAGCAGCGAAGAGAGACGTGAGAACACTGAAGCTTTCTTT; CDR3 protein: CASSEERRENTEAFF; D gene: NA; clone size: NA; J gene: TRBJ1-1; V gene: TRBV21-1
CDR3 DNA: TGTGCCAGCAGCCAAGACAGTCCCGGTAACTACAATGAGCAGTTCTTC; CDR3 protein: CASSQDSPGNYNEQFF; D gene: NA; clone size: NA; J gene: TRBJ2-1; V gene: TRBV14
CDR3 DNA: TGTGCCAGCAGTCGTATGGGAGGCAGCAATCAGCCCCAGCATTTT; CDR3 protein: CASSRMGGSNQPQHF; D gene: NA; clone size: NA; J gene: TRBJ1-5; V gene: TRBV7-2
CDR3 DNA: TGTGCCAGTAGTCGGTTGCGCCAGGAGTCGAATCAGCCCCAGCATTTT; CDR3 protein: CASSRLRQESNQPQHF; D gene: NA; clone size: NA; J gene: TRBJ1-5; V gene: TRBV19
CDR3 DNA: TGTGCCAGCAGCTTGGATCGACGGCTAGAGTTC; CDR3 protein: CASSLDRRLEF; D gene: NA; clone size: NA; J gene: TRBJ2-7; V gene: TRBV5-6
CDR3 DNA: TGTGCCAGCAGTTTAAGGGGGCGGGGGACTGAAGCTTTCTTT; CDR3 protein: CASSLRGRGTEAFF; D gene: TRBD1; clone size: NA; J gene: TRBJ1-1; V gene: TRBV28
CDR3 DNA: TGTGCCAGCAGTGCCCCTCCAAATTACAATGAGCAGTTCTTC; CDR3 protein: CASSAPPNYNEQFF; D gene: NA; clone size: NA; J gene: TRBJ2-1; V gene: TRBV6-1
CDR3 DNA: TGTGCCATCAGTGAGGACAGGGGGCGAAGAGCTTTCTTT; CDR3 protein: CAISEDRGRRAFF; D gene: TRBD1; clone size: NA; J gene: TRBJ1-1; V gene: TRBV10-3
CDR3 DNA: TGTGCCAGCAGCTTAGGCGCTAGCGGAGAGGGGGATACGCAGTATTTT; CDR3 protein: CASSLGASGEGDTQYF; D gene: TRBD2; clone size: NA; J gene: TRBJ2-3; V gene: TRBV5-8
CDR3 DNA: TGTGCCAGCAGCCACAGGACTAGTGCCTACAATGAGCAGTTCTTC; CDR3 protein: CASSHRTSAYNEQFF; D gene: TRBD2; clone size: NA; J gene: TRBJ2-1; V gene: TRBV13
CDR3 DNA: TGTGCCAGCAGCCAACCGAGAGACACAGGGTGGACCGGGGAGCTGTTTTTT; CDR3 protein: CASSQPRDTGWTGELFF; D gene: NA; clone size: NA; J gene: TRBJ2-2; V gene: TRBV14
CDR3 DNA: TGTGCCAGCGTACCCGGACAGGAAATCTACGAGCAGTACTTC; CDR3 protein: CASVPGQEIYEQYF; D gene: TRBD1; clone size: NA; J gene: TRBJ2-7; V gene: TRBV10-3
CDR3 DNA: TGTGCCAGCAGCTGGGGGGACAGAATCTATGACGAGCAGTACTTC; CDR3 protein: CASSWGDRIYDEQYF; D gene: NA; clone size: NA; J gene: TRBJ2-7; V gene: TRBV5-5
CDR3 DNA: TGTGCCAGCAGGACCCTGGAGGGGGCGCAGCATGGCTACACCTTC; CDR3 protein: CASRTLEGAQHGYTF; D gene: TRBD1; clone size: NA; J gene: TRBJ1-2; V gene: TRBV28
CDR3 DNA: TGTGCCAGCAGCCATTCTGTCTGGGGCATGAACACTGAAGCTTTCTTT; CDR3 protein: CASSHSVWGMNTEAFF; D gene: NA; clone size: NA; J gene: TRBJ1-1; V gene: TRBV14
CDR3 DNA: TGTGCCAGTAGTCCAAGATTCGCAACTAATGAAAAACTGTTTTTT; CDR3 protein: CASSPRFATNEKLFF; D gene: NA; clone size: few; J gene: TRBJ1-4; V gene: TRBV19